This T cell receptor beta chain emerged from a study of blood T cell repertoires in COVID-19. Across the study: COVID-19 samples, acute and convalescent, were from the United States, Italy and Spain.

In the study's own analysis: Using reference gene primer amplification, nucleated cell counts were estimated. This table comes from immunoSEQ multiplex PCR, and its TCRdb copy is limited to in-frame clones, with some not included. That table furnishes V, J and clone size, whereas the DNA furnished D and trimming. The sample comprises tens of thousands of clones, around 85% of which are singletons, and 13% to 15% rests with the top ten. J was trimmed by 6 bases and V by 4 bases; bases with no gene match: 7. The CDR3 consists of 14 residues. The germline V gene encodes CDR1 SGDLS and CDR2 YYNGEE. The receptor's source is a human donor in a cohort sampled during active COVID-19. The chain uses TRBV9 and TRBJ2-7, with TRBD2 matching over 10 bases. Material: peripheral blood. The CDR3 loop reads CASSPMLAGVEQYF. CDR3 nucleotide sequence: TGTGCCAGCAGCCCAATGCTAGCGGGAGTCGAGCAGTACTTC.